Listed here is a single TCR beta chain. As yet, its antigen is unknown. PCR amplification relied on 60 Vbeta primers (plus 13 Jbeta primers). Using immunoSEQ multiplex PCR, the repertoire was profiled, and TCRdb retains in-frame clones only, with some absent. The sample contains 90,000 to 150,000 clones, 63% of which appear only once. V shed 5 bases and J 7 bases; nucleotides not matched to a gene: 7. CDR3 length: 14 amino acids. The germline V gene has CDR1 SEHNR and CDR2 FQNEAQ (reference sequence). This record comes from a study of cytomegalovirus exposure and HLA in healthy donors. General observations from the study: The study recorded about 150 TCR beta chains that were cytomegalovirus-associated. Most TCR sequences showed up rarely, but some public TCRs showed up in many donors. Immune exposure information available was restricted to CMV serostatus.

Healthy bone marrow donors made up the donors. The chain carries TRBV7-9 and TRBJ1-4, with 7 bases matching TRBD1. Sequenced material: PBMCs. The origin of this receptor is a man aged 35 to 55 in good health and CMV-seropositive. This CDR3 reads CASSRQGAGEKLFF. The DNA of the CDR3 is TGTGCCAGCAGCCGACAGGGAGCGGGTGAAAAACTGTTTTTT.